Described below is a single TCR beta chain sequence and its context. Its matching antigen is unknown. This sample was taken from a study of T-cell memory formation after mild COVID-19. Study findings and constraints: Pre-infection memory harbored some responding clones, suggesting cross-reactive memory joined.

Researchers used 5'RACE with constant-segment primers to make TCR alpha and TCR beta cDNA libraries that carry sample barcodes and UMIs. TCRdb reprocessed the 5' RACE reads with MiXCR, giving one entry per CDR3 protein. The sample carries roughly 280,000 distinct CDR3 sequences, around 15% recorded once. CDR1 KGHDR and CDR2 SFDVKD come from the germline V gene. This CDR3 region has 15 residues. Trimming shortened V by 9 bases and J by 5 bases, and 21 bases separated the two germline ends. Material: PBMCs or a T cell subset sorted from them (not recorded which). This sequence was found in a man younger than 35 who had mild COVID-19 (a few samples of this study predate the infection). Cell type and time point are not known. V is TRBV24-1 and J is TRBJ2-5; D unresolved. The CDR3 region is CATLKDARVTETQYF. DNA of the CDR3: TGTGCCACCCTTAAGGACGCAAGGGTCACGGAGACCCAGTACTTC.